One T cell receptor beta chain is described in this entry. Method: immunoSEQ multiplex PCR; TCRdb's copy keeps in-frame clones and lacks some. The sample comprises fewer than 250,000 clones, about 91% of which are singletons, and 4.8% rests with the top ten. The data belong to a study of blood T cell repertoires in COVID-19. The V end was cut by 1 base, the J end by 3 bases, with 16 bases between. Germline CDR1 LGHDT, CDR2 YNNKEL (reference sequence). The CDR3 loop spans 17 amino acids. The rearrangement links TRBV3-1 (or the pseudogene TRBV3-2) to TRBJ2-1; D is unclear. The sequenced sample consisted of peripheral blood. The receptor comes from a woman in her thirties or forties with acute or convalescent COVID-19. The DNA for the CDR3 is TGTGCCAGCAGCCAAGTAGCCCGGAGTTTTGGCTACAATGAGCAGTTCTTC. Translation gives CASSQVARSFGYNEQFF.